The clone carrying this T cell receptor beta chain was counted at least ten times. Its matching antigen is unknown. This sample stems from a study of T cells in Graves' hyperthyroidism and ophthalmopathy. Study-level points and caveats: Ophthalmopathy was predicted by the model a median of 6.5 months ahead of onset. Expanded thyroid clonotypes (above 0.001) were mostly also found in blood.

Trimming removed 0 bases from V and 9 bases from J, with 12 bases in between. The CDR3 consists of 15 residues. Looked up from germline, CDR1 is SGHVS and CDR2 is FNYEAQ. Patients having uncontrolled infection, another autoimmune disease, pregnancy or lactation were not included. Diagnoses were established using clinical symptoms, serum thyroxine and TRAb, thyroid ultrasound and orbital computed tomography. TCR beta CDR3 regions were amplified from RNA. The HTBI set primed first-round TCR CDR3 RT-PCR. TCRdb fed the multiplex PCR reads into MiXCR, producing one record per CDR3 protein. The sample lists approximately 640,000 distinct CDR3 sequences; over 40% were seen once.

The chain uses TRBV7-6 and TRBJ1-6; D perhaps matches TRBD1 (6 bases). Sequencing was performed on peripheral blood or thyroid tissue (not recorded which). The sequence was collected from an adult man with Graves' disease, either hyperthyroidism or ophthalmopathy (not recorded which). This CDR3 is CASSLAGQTGSPLHF. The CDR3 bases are TGTGCCAGCAGCTTAGCTGGACAGACGGGTTCACCCCTCCACTTT.